The T cell receptor beta chain under discussion was sequenced for a study of human T cells and chemical hapten exposure. Documented time point: patch test 2, 6 weeks after DPC sensitization. Treatment specified: therapeutic diphenylcyclopropenone sensitization with weekly scalp DPC. The CDR3 consists of 14 residues. Germline V CDR1 and CDR2: KGHSH, LQKENI. The ends were cut back, 1 base at V and 7 bases at J, with 11 bases in the middle. This clonotype was seen at least ten times. From the RACE reads, TCRdb called clonotypes with MiXCR, one entry per CDR3 protein. The sample lists tens of thousands of distinct CDR3 sequences; 9.5% to 13% were seen once.

The specimen comprised whole blood, sampled in connection with sensitization to the hapten diphenylcyclopropenone (DPC). This TCR came from a woman younger than 45 with alopecia areata. Some clones in this sample may be carry-over from other donors' samples. This chain connects TRBV18 to TRBJ2-1; D is tentatively TRBD1 or TRBD2 (5 bases each). The chain's CDR3 is CASSPRDGENEQFF. The CDR3 coding sequence is TGTGCCAGCTCACCACGGGACGGGGAGAATGAGCAGTTCTTC.